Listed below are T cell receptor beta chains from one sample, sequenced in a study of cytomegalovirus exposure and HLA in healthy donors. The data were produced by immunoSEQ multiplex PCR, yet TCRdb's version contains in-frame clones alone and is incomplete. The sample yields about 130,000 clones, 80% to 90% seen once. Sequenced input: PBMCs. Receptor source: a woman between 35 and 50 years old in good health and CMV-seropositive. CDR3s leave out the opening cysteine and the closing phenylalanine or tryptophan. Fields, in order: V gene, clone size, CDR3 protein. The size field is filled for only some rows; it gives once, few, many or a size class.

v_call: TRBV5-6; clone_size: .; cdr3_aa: ASSLLGQLSTNEKLF
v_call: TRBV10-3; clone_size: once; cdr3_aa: AISVSSKNEKLF
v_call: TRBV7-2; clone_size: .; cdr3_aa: ASSFPPSGSLEQY
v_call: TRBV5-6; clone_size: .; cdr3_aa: ASSFPDRDANTEAF
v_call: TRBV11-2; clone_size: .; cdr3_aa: ASSFGLAAQETQY
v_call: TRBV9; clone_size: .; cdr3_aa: ASSVAHGMTSGGGYEQF
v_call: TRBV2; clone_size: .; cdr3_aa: ARDRGSSGANVLT
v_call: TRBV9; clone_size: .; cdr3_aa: ASSAGGTATSYEQY
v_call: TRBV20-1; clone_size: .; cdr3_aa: SASNTDTQY
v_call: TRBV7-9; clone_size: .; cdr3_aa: ASSLGTSGGRYQETQY
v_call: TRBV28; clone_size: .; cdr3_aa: ASSLLDGVTDTQY
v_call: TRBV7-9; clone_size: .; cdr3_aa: ASSLGGRDTQY
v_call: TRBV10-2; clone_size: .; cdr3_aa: ASSEPGMNTEAF
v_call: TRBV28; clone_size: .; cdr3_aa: ASITSQGAAETQY
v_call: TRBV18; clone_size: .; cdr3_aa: ASSNRGATETQY
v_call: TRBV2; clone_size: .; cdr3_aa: ASGPTSGRRDEQF
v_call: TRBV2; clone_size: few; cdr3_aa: ASSEGLDSGNTIY
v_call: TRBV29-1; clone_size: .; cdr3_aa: SVGGSPQETQY
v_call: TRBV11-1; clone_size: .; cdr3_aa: ASSFPKGQGADGYT
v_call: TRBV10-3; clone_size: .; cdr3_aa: AISEGLAGPYEQY
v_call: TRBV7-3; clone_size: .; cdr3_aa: ASSSLRDSSSYEQY
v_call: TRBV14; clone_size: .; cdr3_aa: ASSPNFPGQGGKDYGYT
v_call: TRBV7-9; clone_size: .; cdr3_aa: ASTQLEGLHEQY
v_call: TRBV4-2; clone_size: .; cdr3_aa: ASSRVERELDTQY
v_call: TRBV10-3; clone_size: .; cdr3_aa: AISGLALDGELF
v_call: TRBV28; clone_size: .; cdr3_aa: ASSFFYEQF
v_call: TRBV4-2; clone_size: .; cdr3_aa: ASSPAGGELF
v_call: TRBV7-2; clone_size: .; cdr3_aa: ASSSFSGGIETQY
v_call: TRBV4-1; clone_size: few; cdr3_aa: ASSQVEGMPGANVLT
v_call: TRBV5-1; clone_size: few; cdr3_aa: ASSPARVYEQY
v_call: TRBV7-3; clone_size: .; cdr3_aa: ASSRPPGQPNTEAF
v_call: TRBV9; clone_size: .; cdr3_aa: ASSVAPYGYT
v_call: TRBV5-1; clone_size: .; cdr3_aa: ASSLQGMQTQY
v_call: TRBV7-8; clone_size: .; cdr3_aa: ASSLSTGTGYYEQY
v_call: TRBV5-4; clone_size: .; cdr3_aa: ASSLDGMRTEAF
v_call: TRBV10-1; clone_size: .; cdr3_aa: ASSLYRQAHSGANVLT
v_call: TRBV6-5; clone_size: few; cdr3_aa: AARDRGLYGYT
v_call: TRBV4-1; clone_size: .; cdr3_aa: ASSPPQGEYSPLH
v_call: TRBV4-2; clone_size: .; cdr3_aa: ASSQPGTPDNEQF
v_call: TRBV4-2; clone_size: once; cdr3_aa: ASSQSWDRGLVGYT
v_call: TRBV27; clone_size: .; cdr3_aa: ASGLQRGAGYNEQF
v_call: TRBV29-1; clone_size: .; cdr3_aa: SVPLGGFYT
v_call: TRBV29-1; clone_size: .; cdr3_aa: SVKGESYEQY
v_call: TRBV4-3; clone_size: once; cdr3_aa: ASSQDARDRPQY
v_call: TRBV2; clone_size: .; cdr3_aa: ASRVFGLADSIAKNIQY